This TCR beta chain was observed in a study of T cell repertoires in cytomegalovirus infection. Turning to the study itself: Matching HLA type, along with CMV infection, was indicated by public TCR beta signatures.

TCRdb analysed the reads with MiXCR anew, one entry per CDR3 protein. Of hundreds of thousands of distinct CDR3 sequences listed, 35% to 40% are singletons. Study-level points and caveats: It was HLA-C-restricted CMV-specific TCR beta clonotypes that dominated the response ex vivo.

In regard to this clonotype: What it binds is unknown.

The CDR3 has 13 residues. Trimming took off 6 bases at V and 5 bases at J, with 14 bases between the two ends. Germline V gene data show CDR1 as SQVTM and CDR2 as ANQGSEA. The sample taken for sequencing was PBMCs. This TCR derives from a human donor in good health (CMV status not recorded). Some clones in this sample may be carry-over from other donors' samples. This chain joins TRBV29-1 and TRBJ1-5; D is possibly TRBD1 (5 bases). This CDR3 is CSVGTGRDQPQHF. CDR3 coding DNA: TGCAGCGTGGGGACGGGAAGGGATCAGCCCCAGCATTTT.